Sequencing of this T cell receptor beta chain was carried out in a study of monozygotic twins with inflammatory bowel disease. General study results and limits: There was no support for any single strong signal or clonotype associated with IBD. Against healthy co-twins, IBD patients had lower TCRbeta diversity (measured by inverse Simpson).

Turning to this clonotype: The target antigen is unknown.

Template-switch reactions added UMIs with a 6-nucleotide sample barcode. TCRdb reprocessed the 5' RACE reads, with one entry per CDR3 protein and no DNA. The sample is made up of about 170,000 distinct CDR3 sequences, and the top ten hold about 2.7% of it. The CDR3 is made up of 14 amino acids. Germline V gene lookup returns CDR1 KGHSH and CDR2 LQKENI. The clonotype comes from a human donor with ulcerative colitis or Crohn's disease, or a healthy co-twin of an affected twin (not recorded which). The chain joins TRBV18 to TRBJ2-7; TCRdb's D call, TRBD1, is unchecked because there is no DNA. Source material: blood. Here the CDR3 reads CASSPGTGLYEQYF.